This TCR beta chain was recovered during a study of OX40 agonist ivuxolimab in advanced cancers. TCRdb keeps only in-frame clones here, not all; method: immunoSEQ multiplex PCR. This sample yields 30,000 to 45,000 clones, of which 74% are seen a single time; approximately 17% belongs to the top ten. The germline V gene has CDR1 SNHLY and CDR2 FYNNEI. With V trimmed by 3 bases and J by 5 bases, 6 bases remained unmatched. This CDR3 region has 15 residues. A few counts support this clone. The TCR was taken from an adult with an advanced solid tumor such as melanoma, head and neck, liver or kidney cancer. The starting material was CD4+ or CD8+ T cells sorted from blood, obtained in a trial of the OX40 agonist ivuxolimab. The V gene is TRBV2, the J gene TRBJ1-5, with TRBD1 matching over 8 bases. CDR3 sequence: CASSDGQGAYQPQHF. The CDR3 DNA reads TGTGCCAGCAGTGATGGGCAGGGGGCTTATCAGCCCCAGCATTTT.